Listed here are 6 T cell receptor beta chains from one sample, sequenced in a study of blood T cell repertoires in COVID-19. Method: immunoSEQ multiplex PCR; TCRdb's copy keeps in-frame clones and lacks some. Here the sample spans about 100,000 clones, 80% being singletons. Sequencing input: peripheral blood. The receptors were sampled from a man aged 65 to 79 with active or convalescent COVID-19.

This chain joins TRBV6-2 or TRBV6-3 and TRBJ2-7, with 7 bases lining up with TRBD1. V shed 4 bases, J shed 6 bases, and the junction held 6 bases outside the gene matches. There are 13 residues in the CDR3. In germline, CDR1 is MNHEY, CDR2 SVGEGT. The CDR3 sequence is CASSSYRGGEQYF. CDR3 nucleotide sequence: TGTGCCAGCAGTTCCTACAGGGGCGGCGAGCAGTACTTC.

V is TRBV27 and J is TRBJ2-7, with 7 nucleotides matching TRBD2. This CDR3 has 17 residues. The junction had 13 bases not matched to a gene; V was cut back by 5 bases and J by 0 bases. The germline gives CDR1 MNHEY, CDR2 SMNVEV (reference sequence). CDR3 loop: CASSLYRPSGTSYEQYF. The DNA for the CDR3 is TGTGCCAGCAGTCTCTATCGCCCAAGCGGGACCTCCTACGAGCAGTACTTC.

CDR3 nucleotides: TGTGCCACCAGTGATTTCGTACCCGGGACTAGCGAAGATCAAGAGACCCAGTACTTC. Residues: CATSDFVPGTSEDQETQYF. This chain joins TRBV24-1 and TRBJ2-5, with 10 positions matching TRBD2. The CDR3 totals 19 residues. J gave up 2 bases and V 1 base, and 12 bases lay outside the gene matches. Germline V gene sequence: CDR1 KGHDR, CDR2 SFDVKD.

This chain uses TRBV30 with TRBJ2-1; D remains ambiguous. With 2 bases removed from V and 6 bases from J, the gap between germline ends came to 20 bases. This CDR3 is 16 amino acids long. Germline CDR1 GTSNPN, CDR2 SVGIG (reference sequence). CDR3 in DNA: TGTGCCTGGAGTTTAACCCCTCTTGGGCTGAGCAATGAGCAGTTCTTC. It translates to CAWSLTPLGLSNEQFF. The whole variable domain, filled in from reference TRBV30 and TRBJ2-1, reads SQTIHQWPATLVQPVGSPLSLECTVEGTSNPNLYWYRQAAGRGLQLLFYSVGIGQISSEVPQNLSASRPQDRQFILSSKKLLLSDSGFYLCAWSLTPLGLSNEQFFGPGTRLTVL.

The rearrangement uses TRBV18 and TRBJ1-2; D uncertain. The CDR3 is 11 residues long. Germline V gene data show CDR1 as KGHSH and CDR2 as LQKENI. V lost 5 bases and J lost 2, with 3 bases in between. The DNA of the CDR3 is TGTGCCAGCTCAGAGAACTATGGCTACACCTTC. Protein sequence: CASSENYGYTF. Variable domain in full (rest from reference TRBV18 and TRBJ1-2): NAGVMQNPRHLVRRRGQEARLRCSPMKGHSHVYWYRQLPEEGLKFMVYLQKENIIDESGMPKERFSAEFPKEGPSILRIQQVVRGDSAAYFCASSENYGYTFGSGTRLTVV.

The CDR3, as DNA: TGCGCCAGCAGCCAAGTGGGGACTAGCGGGAGATACAATGAGCAGTTCTTC. As protein: CASSQVGTSGRYNEQFF. The chain couples TRBV4-1 to TRBJ2-1, with 14 bases matching TRBD2. V lost 1 base and J lost 4; bases outside the gene matches: 3. This CDR3 has 17 residues. Germline V gene data show CDR1 as MGHRA and CDR2 as YSYEKL.